This TCR beta chain was sequenced for a study of blood T cell repertoires in COVID-19. The protocol was immunoSEQ multiplex PCR, while the TCRdb copy is restricted to in-frame clones and leaves out a portion. This table has about 300,000 clones, around 80% appearing once. The CDR3 is made up of 14 amino acids. Germline loops: CDR1 SGHRS, CDR2 YFSETQ. Trimming at V came to 4 bases and at J to 5 bases, leaving 6 bases not matched to a gene. The sequenced material came from peripheral blood. The chain combines TRBV5-1 with TRBJ2-1, with 7 nucleotides matching TRBD2. The sequence was obtained from a woman in her fifties or sixties with acute or convalescent COVID-19. The chain's CDR3 is CASSLPSGNNEQFF. DNA of the CDR3: TGCGCCAGCAGCCTCCCTAGCGGTAACAATGAGCAGTTCTTC.